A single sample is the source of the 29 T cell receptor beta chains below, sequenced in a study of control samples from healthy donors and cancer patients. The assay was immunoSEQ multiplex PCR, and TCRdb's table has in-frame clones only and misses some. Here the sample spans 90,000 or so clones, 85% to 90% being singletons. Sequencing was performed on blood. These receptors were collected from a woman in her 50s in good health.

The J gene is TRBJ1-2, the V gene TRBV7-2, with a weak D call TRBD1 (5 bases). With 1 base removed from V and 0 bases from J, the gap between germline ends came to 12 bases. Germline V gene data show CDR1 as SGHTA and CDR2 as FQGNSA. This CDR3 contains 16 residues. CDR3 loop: CASSLGGQGANYGYTF. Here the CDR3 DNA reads TGTGCCAGCAGCTTAGGCGGTCAGGGTGCTAACTATGGCTACACCTTC.

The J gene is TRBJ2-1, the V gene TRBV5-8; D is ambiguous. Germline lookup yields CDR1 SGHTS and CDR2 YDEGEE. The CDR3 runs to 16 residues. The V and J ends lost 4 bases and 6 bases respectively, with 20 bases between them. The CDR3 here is CASSPRSESLRNEQFF. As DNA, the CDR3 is TGTGCCAGCAGCCCCAGGTCTGAGTCCTTACGCAATGAGCAGTTCTTC.

The CDR3 loop is CASSYSLTSYSTDTQYF. The CDR3 nucleotides are TGTGCCAGCAGTTACTCACTGACATCCTATAGCACAGATACGCAGTATTTT. The genes are TRBV6-2 or TRBV6-3 and TRBJ2-3; D remains ambiguous. The V gene's germline CDR1 is MNHEY and CDR2 SVGEGT. The CDR3 runs to 17 residues. Trimming removed 0 bases at V and 0 bases at J, with 13 bases between.

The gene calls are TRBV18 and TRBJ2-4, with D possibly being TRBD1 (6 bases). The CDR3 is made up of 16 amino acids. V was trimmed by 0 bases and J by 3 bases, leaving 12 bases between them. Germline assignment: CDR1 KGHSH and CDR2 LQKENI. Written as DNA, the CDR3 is TGTGCCAGCTCACCACCCCGACAGGCCGGCAAAAACATTCAGTACTTC. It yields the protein CASSPPRQAGKNIQYF.

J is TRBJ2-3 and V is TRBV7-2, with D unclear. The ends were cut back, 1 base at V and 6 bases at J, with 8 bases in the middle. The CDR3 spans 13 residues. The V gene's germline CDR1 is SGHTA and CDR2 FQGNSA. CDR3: CASSLVHRDTQYF. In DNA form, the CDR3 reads TGTGCCAGCAGCTTAGTCCATCGGGATACGCAGTATTTT. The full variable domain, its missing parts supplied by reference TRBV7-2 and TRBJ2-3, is GAGVSQSPSNKVTEKGKDVELRCDPISGHTALYWYRQSLGQGLEFLIYFQGNSAPDKSGLPSDRFSAERTGGSVSTLTIQRTQQEDSAVYLCASSLVHRDTQYFGPGTRLTVL.

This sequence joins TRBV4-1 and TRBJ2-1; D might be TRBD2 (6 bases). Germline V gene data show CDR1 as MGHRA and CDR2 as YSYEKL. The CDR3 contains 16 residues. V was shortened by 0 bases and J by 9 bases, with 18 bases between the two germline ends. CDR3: CASSQEGSGTWGEQFF. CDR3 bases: TGCGCCAGCAGCCAAGAGGGTAGCGGTACCTGGGGTGAGCAGTTCTTC.

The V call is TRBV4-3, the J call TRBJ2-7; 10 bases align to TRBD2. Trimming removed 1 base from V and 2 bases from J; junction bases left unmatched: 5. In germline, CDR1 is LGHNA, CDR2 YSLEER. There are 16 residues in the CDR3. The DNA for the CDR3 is TGCGCCAGCAGCCAAGTATGGACTAGCGGCACCTACGAGCAGTACTTC. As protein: CASSQVWTSGTYEQYF.

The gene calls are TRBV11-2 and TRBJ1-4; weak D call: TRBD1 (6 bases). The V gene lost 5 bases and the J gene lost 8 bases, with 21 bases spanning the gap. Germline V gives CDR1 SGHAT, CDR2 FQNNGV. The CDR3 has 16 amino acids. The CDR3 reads CASSPSHRDTGEKLFF. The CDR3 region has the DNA TGTGCCAGCAGCCCATCCCACCGGGACACTGGGGAAAAACTGTTTTTT.

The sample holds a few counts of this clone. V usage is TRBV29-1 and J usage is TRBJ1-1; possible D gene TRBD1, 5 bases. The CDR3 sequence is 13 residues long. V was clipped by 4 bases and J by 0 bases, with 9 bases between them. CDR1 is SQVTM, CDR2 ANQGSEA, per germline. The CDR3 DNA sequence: TGCAGCGTTGCCAGGGATCTGAACACTGAAGCTTTCTTT. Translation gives CSVARDLNTEAFF.

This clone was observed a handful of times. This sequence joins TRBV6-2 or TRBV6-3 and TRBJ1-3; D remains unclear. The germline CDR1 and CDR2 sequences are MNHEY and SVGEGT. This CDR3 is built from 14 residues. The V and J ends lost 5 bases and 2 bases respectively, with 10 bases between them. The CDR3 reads CASSAVEAGNTIYF. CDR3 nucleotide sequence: TGTGCCAGCAGTGCGGTGGAGGCTGGAAACACCATATATTTT.

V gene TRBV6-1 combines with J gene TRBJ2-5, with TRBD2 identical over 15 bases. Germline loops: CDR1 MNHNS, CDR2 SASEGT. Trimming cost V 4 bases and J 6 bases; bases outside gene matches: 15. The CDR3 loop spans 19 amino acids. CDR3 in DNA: TGTGCCAGCAGTGTGGGACAGGACCGGACTAGCGGGGGGGCAAAGACCCAGTACTTC. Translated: CASSVGQDRTSGGAKTQYF.

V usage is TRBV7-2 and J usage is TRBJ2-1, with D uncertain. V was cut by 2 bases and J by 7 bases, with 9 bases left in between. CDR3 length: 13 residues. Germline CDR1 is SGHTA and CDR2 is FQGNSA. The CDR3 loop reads CASSLRSRNEQFF. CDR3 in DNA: TGTGCCAGCAGCTTACGGTCCAGGAATGAGCAGTTCTTC.

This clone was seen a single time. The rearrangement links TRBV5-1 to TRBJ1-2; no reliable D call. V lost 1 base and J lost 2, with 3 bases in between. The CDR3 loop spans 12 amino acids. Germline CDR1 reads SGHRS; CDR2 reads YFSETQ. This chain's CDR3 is CASSLLNYGYTF. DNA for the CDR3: TGCGCCAGCAGCTTGTTGAACTATGGCTACACCTTC.

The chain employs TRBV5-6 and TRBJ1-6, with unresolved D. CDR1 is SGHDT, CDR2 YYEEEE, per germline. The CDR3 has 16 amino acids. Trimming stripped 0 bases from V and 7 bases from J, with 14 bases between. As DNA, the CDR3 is TGTGCCAGCAGCTTGGGCGACGGACGGCCCAATTCACCCCTCCACTTT. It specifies CASSLGDGRPNSPLHF.

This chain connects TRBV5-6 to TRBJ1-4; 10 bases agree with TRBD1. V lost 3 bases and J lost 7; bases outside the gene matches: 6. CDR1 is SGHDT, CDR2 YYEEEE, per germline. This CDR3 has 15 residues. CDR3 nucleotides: TGTGCCAGCAGCTCCCAGGGACAGGGGAGTGAAAAACTGTTTTTT. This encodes CASSSQGQGSEKLFF.

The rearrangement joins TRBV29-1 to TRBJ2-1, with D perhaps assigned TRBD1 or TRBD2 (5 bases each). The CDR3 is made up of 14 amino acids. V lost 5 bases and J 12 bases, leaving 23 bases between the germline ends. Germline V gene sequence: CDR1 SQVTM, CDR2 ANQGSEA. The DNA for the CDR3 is TGCAGCGTTAATCCCTCCGGGACCCCAGTTGGGCAGTTCTTC. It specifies CSVNPSGTPVGQFF.

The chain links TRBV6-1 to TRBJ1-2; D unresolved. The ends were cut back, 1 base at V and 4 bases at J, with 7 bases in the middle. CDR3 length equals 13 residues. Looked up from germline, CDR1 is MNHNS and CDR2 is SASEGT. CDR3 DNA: TGTGCCAGCAGTGAAGGACACCTCTATGGCTACACCTTC. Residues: CASSEGHLYGYTF.

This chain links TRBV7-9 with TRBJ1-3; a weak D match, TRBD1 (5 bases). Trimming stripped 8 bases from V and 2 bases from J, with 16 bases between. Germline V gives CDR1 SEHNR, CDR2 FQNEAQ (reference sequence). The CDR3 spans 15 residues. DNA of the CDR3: TGTGCCAGCCGTCTAGAGGGGATGGCTGGAAACACCATATATTTT. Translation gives CASRLEGMAGNTIYF.

CDR3 sequence: CASSIPRDRNEKLFF. As DNA, the CDR3 is TGTGCCAGCAGCATACCCCGGGACCGAAATGAAAAACTGTTTTTT. This chain joins TRBV7-3 and TRBJ1-4; D is possibly TRBD1 (5 bases). The CDR3 has 15 residues. CDR1 SGHTA and CDR2 FQGTGA come from the germline V gene. V lost 5 bases, J lost 5 bases, and 15 bases lay in between.

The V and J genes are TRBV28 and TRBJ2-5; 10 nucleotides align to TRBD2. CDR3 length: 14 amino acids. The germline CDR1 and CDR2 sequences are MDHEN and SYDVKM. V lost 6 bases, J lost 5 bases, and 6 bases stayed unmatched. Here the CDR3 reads CASSLAGGGETQYF. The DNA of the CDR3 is TGTGCCAGCAGCTTAGCGGGGGGCGGGGAGACCCAGTACTTC.

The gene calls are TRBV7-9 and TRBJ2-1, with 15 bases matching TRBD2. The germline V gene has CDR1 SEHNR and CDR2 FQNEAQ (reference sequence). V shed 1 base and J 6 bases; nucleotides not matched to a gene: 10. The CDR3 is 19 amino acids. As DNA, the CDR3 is TGTGCCAGCAGCTTAGTGCGGACTAGCGGGAGGGGAGGGGGCAATGAGCAGTTCTTC. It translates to CASSLVRTSGRGGGNEQFF.

The CDR3 sequence is CASSSGLGGFYGYTF. For the CDR3, the DNA is TGTGCCAGCAGTTCGGGACTCGGGGGTTTCTATGGCTACACCTTC. The chain is built from TRBV27 and TRBJ1-2; D possibly corresponds to TRBD1 (5 bases). The V gene lost 4 bases and the J gene lost 4 bases, with 16 bases spanning the gap. CDR1 and CDR2 from the germline V gene are MNHEY and SMNVEV (reference sequence). There are 15 residues in the CDR3.

The CDR3 nucleotides read TGTGCCAGCAGCTTGGGGGGGGGCCCCTCCTACAATGAGCAGTTCTTC. Amino acid sequence: CASSLGGGPSYNEQFF. The chain links TRBV11-2 to TRBJ2-1, with TRBD2 as a possible D gene (7 bases). The V gene lost 3 bases and the J gene lost 0 bases, with 12 bases spanning the gap. The CDR3 spans 16 residues. Germline V gene sequence: CDR1 SGHAT, CDR2 FQNNGV. Complete variable domain (other parts from reference TRBV11-2 and TRBJ2-1): EAGVAQSPRYKIIEKRQSVAFWCNPISGHATLYWYQQILGQGPKLLIQFQNNGVVDDSQLPKDRFSAERLKGVDSTLKIQPAKLEDSAVYLCASSLGGGPSYNEQFFGPGTRLTVL.

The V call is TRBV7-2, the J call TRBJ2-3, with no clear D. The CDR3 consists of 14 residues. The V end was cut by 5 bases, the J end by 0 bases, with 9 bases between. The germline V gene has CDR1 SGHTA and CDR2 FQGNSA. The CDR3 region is CASSVTTSTDTQYF. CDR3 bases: TGTGCCAGCAGCGTAACCACTAGCACAGATACGCAGTATTTT. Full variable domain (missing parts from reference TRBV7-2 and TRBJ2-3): GAGVSQSPSNKVTEKGKDVELRCDPISGHTALYWYRQSLGQGLEFLIYFQGNSAPDKSGLPSDRFSAERTGGSVSTLTIQRTQQEDSAVYLCASSVTTSTDTQYFGPGTRLTVL.

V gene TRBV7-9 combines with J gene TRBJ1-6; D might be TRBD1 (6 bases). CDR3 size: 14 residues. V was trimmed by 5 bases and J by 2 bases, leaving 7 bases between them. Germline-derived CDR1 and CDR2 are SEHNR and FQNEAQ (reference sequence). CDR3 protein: CASSRTAYNSPLHF. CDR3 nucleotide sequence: TGTGCCAGCAGCCGGACAGCCTATAATTCACCCCTCCACTTT. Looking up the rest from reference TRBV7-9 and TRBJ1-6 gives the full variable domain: DTGVSQNPRHKITKRGQNVTFRCDPISEHNRLYWYRQTLGQGPEFLTYFQNEAQLEKSRLLSDRFSAERPKGSFSTLEIQRTEQGDSAMYLCASSRTAYNSPLHFGNGTRLTVT.

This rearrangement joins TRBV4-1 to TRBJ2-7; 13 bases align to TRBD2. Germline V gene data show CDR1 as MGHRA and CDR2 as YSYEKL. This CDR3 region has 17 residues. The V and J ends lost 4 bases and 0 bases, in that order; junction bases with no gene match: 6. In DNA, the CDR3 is TGCGCCAGCAGCCGCGGACTAGCGGGGGAGATCTCCTACGAGCAGTACTTC. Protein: CASSRGLAGEISYEQYF.

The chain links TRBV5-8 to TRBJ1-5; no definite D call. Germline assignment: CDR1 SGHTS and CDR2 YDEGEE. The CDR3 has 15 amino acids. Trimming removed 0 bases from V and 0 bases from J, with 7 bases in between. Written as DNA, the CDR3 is TGTGCCAGCAGCTTGGAAGTGGTTAGCAATCAGCCCCAGCATTTT. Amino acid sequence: CASSLEVVSNQPQHF.

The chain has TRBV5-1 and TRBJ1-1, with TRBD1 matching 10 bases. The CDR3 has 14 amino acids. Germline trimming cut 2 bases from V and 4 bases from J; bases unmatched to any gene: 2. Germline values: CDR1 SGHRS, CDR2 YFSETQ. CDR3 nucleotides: TGCGCCAGCAGCTTCCGGGACAGGGGCACTGAAGCTTTCTTT. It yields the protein CASSFRDRGTEAFF.

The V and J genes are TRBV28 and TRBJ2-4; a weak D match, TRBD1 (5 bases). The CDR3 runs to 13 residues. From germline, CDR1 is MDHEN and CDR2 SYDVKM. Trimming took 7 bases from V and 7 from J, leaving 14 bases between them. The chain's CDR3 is CASNNKPGNIQYF. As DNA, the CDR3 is TGTGCCAGCAACAACAAACCAGGGAACATTCAGTACTTC.